This TCR beta chain was profiled in a study of Ad26.COV2.S vaccination and SARS-CoV-2 variants. The CDR3 covers 13 residues. Germline V gene sequence: CDR1 SEHNR, CDR2 FQNEAQ (reference sequence). V dropped 1 base and J dropped 3 bases, with 4 bases sitting between them. Study-level results: TCR breadth and depth estimates may have understated total T cell responses. CD8+ and CD4+ T cells specific for spike reportedly responded with substantial breadth after vaccination.

As to this clone: What it recognizes is unknown.

Method: immunoSEQ multiplex PCR; TCRdb's copy keeps in-frame clones and lacks some. Altogether a few hundred thousand clones are present, over 75% being singletons, with the ten largest covering 3.5% to 4%. Treatment described: around 19 received Ad26.COV2.S at low or high dose, single or two shots; 5 received placebo; per-sample allocation not given. Sampling occurred on day 63 after the first vaccine or placebo injection. This vaccine is an Ad26 vector that expresses the Wuhan-strain SARS-CoV-2 spike. The starting material was peripheral blood, obtained in a trial of Ad26.COV2.S vaccine versus placebo. This TCR came from a person aged 18 to 59 who received the Ad26.COV2.S COVID-19 vaccine or a placebo. The chain employs TRBV7-9 and TRBJ1-5; D remains ambiguous. CDR3 residues: CASSLGHNQPQHF. In nucleotides, the CDR3 is TGTGCCAGCAGCTTAGGGCACAATCAGCCCCAGCATTTT.